Presented here are 18 T cell receptor beta chains from one specimen sequenced in a study of cytomegalovirus exposure and HLA in healthy donors. The PCR made use of 60 Vbeta and 13 Jbeta primers. Sequenced by immunoSEQ multiplex PCR; TCRdb stores in-frame clones only, minus some. The data hold about 160,000 clones, with approximately 76% observed a single time. Sequenced: PBMCs. These receptors all stem from a female donor in good health and CMV-seronegative.

This chain uses TRBV6-1 with TRBJ2-7; tentatively, D is TRBD1 (5 bases). This CDR3 spans 12 amino acids. The germline V gene has CDR1 MNHNS and CDR2 SASEGT. Trimming cost V 8 bases and J 3 bases, with 11 bases left between them. The DNA for the CDR3 is TGTGCCAGCGAGGCAGGGTTCTACGAGCAGTACTTC. Translating gives CASEAGFYEQYF.

This clone turned up a few times. The rearrangement uses TRBV7-3 and TRBJ2-3, with D unclear. V was pared by 4 bases and J by 0 bases, with 11 bases between. The CDR3 is 15 residues long. Germline V gene sequence: CDR1 SGHTA, CDR2 FQGTGA. The CDR3 bases are TGTGCCAGCAGCTCGTCCCCCTTCAGCACAGATACGCAGTATTTT. Translated, it gives CASSSSPFSTDTQYF. The variable domain in full, completed from reference TRBV7-3 and TRBJ2-3, reads GAGVSQTPSNKVTEKGKYVELRCDPISGHTALYWYRQSLGQGPEFLIYFQGTGAADDSGLPNDRFFAVRPEGSVSTLKIQRTERGDSAVYLCASSSSPFSTDTQYFGPGTRLTVL.

J is TRBJ2-3 and V is TRBV10-3; 11 bases match TRBD2. The CDR3 contains 16 residues. Trimming took 0 bases from V and 8 from J; bases not matched to a gene: 7. Looked up from germline, CDR1 is ENHRY and CDR2 is SYGVKD. The CDR3 sequence: CAISESRTSGFGTQYF. The CDR3, as DNA: TGTGCCATCAGTGAGTCCCGGACTAGCGGGTTTGGTACGCAGTATTTT.

V and J are TRBV27 and TRBJ2-3; maybe TRBD1 (7 bases). The V and J ends lost 4 bases and 2 bases respectively, with 19 bases between them. The CDR3 length is 17 residues. Germline values: CDR1 MNHEY, CDR2 SMNVEV (reference sequence). CDR3 loop: CASSYFYRGGNTDTQYF. CDR3 DNA sequence: TGTGCCAGCAGTTATTTCTACAGGGGCGGGAACACAGATACGCAGTATTTT.

In its sample, this clone was seen a few times. V and J are TRBV10-3 and TRBJ1-2; 8 bases map to TRBD1. Germline V gene data show CDR1 as ENHRY and CDR2 as SYGVKD. The CDR3 has 15 residues. V gave up 8 bases and J gave up 1 base; unmatched junction bases: 9. The CDR3 DNA sequence: TGTGCCATCCCCGGGACAGGCGGATTTAACTATGGCTACACCTTC. The encoded protein is CAIPGTGGFNYGYTF.

The V gene is TRBV7-9, the J gene TRBJ1-5, with D maybe TRBD1 (6 bases). The CDR3 totals 13 residues. The germline V and J ends were trimmed by 5 bases and 7 bases, with 12 bases remaining between them. Germline V CDR1 and CDR2: SEHNR, FQNEAQ (reference sequence). CDR3 loop: CASSQGQGQPQHF. CDR3 nucleotides: TGTGCCAGCAGCCAGGGGCAAGGACAGCCCCAGCATTTT.

This clone came up a few times. The genes are TRBV29-1 and TRBJ2-6; D ambiguous. Germline V gene sequence: CDR1 SQVTM, CDR2 ANQGSEA. V lost 6 bases and J 0 bases, leaving 3 bases between the germline ends. The CDR3 extends over 12 amino acids. CDR3 loop: CSVRSGANVLTF. The CDR3 nucleotides are TGCAGCGTGCGCTCTGGGGCCAACGTCCTGACTTTC.

In nucleotides, the CDR3 is TGTGCCAGCAGTGCCGACAGGGGGTCTGATACTGAAGCTTTCTTT. Translating gives CASSADRGSDTEAFF. This chain connects TRBV2 to TRBJ1-1, with 9 bases that match TRBD1. The junction had 8 bases not matched to a gene; V was cut back by 4 bases and J by 5 bases. The CDR3 has 15 amino acids. Germline V CDR1 and CDR2: SNHLY, FYNNEI. The full variable domain, in which reference TRBV2 and TRBJ1-1 provide the parts outside the CDR3, is EPEVTQTPSHQVTQMGQEVILRCVPISNHLYFYWYRQILGQKVEFLVSFYNNEISEKSEIFDDQFSVERPDGSNFTLKIRSTKLEDSAMYFCASSADRGSDTEAFFGQGTRLTVV.

This sequence joins TRBV5-4 and TRBJ2-5; 7 bases map to TRBD2. Germline lookup yields CDR1 SGHNT and CDR2 YYREEE (reference sequence). This CDR3 region has 15 residues. V lost 0 bases to trimming and J lost 1 base; unmatched junction nucleotides: 3. In nucleotides, the CDR3 is TGTGCCAGCAGCTTGGTGCCGGGAGGCCAAGAGACCCAGTACTTC. Translating it yields CASSLVPGGQETQYF.

V is TRBV19 and J is TRBJ2-2; 8 bases agree with TRBD2. This CDR3 has 15 residues. CDR1 is LNHDA and CDR2 is SQIVND in the germline V gene (reference sequence). V shed 10 bases, J shed 3 bases, and the junction held 10 bases outside the gene matches. CDR3 protein: CATLIAGRDTGELFF. In nucleotides, the CDR3 is TGTGCCACTCTAATAGCCGGGAGGGACACCGGGGAGCTGTTTTTT.

The chain joins TRBV2 to TRBJ2-5; 8 bases line up with TRBD2. V lost 7 bases and J lost 3; bases outside the gene matches: 10. Germline loops: CDR1 SNHLY, CDR2 FYNNEI. This CDR3 region has 15 residues. CDR3 loop: CASTGVAGLKETQYF. CDR3 DNA: TGTGCCAGCACGGGGGTAGCGGGGCTAAAAGAGACCCAGTACTTC.

The chain recombines TRBV5-1 with TRBJ2-3; 8 bases map to TRBD1. V shed 4 bases and J 6 bases; nucleotides not matched to a gene: 7. There are 14 residues in the CDR3. The germline V gene has CDR1 SGHRS and CDR2 YFSETQ. In DNA, the CDR3 is TGCGCCAGCAGCCCGTTCGACAGGGGTGATACGCAGTATTTT. This sequence encodes CASSPFDRGDTQYF. Complete variable domain (other parts from reference TRBV5-1 and TRBJ2-3): KAGVTQTPRYLIKTRGQQVTLSCSPISGHRSVSWYQQTPGQGLQFLFEYFSETQRNKGNFPGRFSGRQFSNSRSEMNVSTLELGDSALYLCASSPFDRGDTQYFGPGTRLTVL.

The chain joins TRBV7-9 to TRBJ2-3; TRBD2 matches 8 bases. The CDR3 sequence is 14 residues long. Trimming took 7 bases from V and 3 from J; bases not matched to a gene: 6. Germline V gene sequence: CDR1 SEHNR, CDR2 FQNEAQ (reference sequence). This chain's CDR3 is CASNAGGGTDTQYF. Written as DNA, the CDR3 is TGTGCCAGCAACGCGGGAGGTGGGACAGATACGCAGTATTTT.

The chain employs TRBV9 and TRBJ2-7, with 8 bases fitting TRBD1. The CDR3 consists of 16 residues. With 3 bases clipped from V and 2 bases from J, the junction kept 10 bases outside the gene matches. Germline CDR1 is SGDLS and CDR2 is YYNGEE. The CDR3 DNA sequence: TGTGCCAGCAGCGCTCAGGGGGCGCAGCACACCTACGAGCAGTACTTC. Amino acid sequence: CASSAQGAQHTYEQYF.

The chain is built from TRBV7-2 and TRBJ2-1; 9 nucleotides line up with TRBD2. Per the germline V gene, CDR1 is SGHTA and CDR2 is FQGNSA. The junction had 7 bases not matched to a gene; V was cut back by 4 bases and J by 9 bases. The CDR3 has 14 amino acids. The CDR3 DNA follows: TGTGCCAGCAGCTCGCCGGGACTAGCTCGTGAGCAGTTCTTC. Translating gives CASSSPGLAREQFF.

This clone was seen a handful of times. This chain joins TRBV7-9 and TRBJ2-1, with D unclear. Germline CDR1 is SEHNR and CDR2 is FQNEAQ (reference sequence). V was clipped by 4 bases and J by 4 bases, with 17 bases between them. The CDR3 totals 16 residues. The DNA for the CDR3 is TGTGCCAGCAGCTACATTCAGTCGCCCCCGTACAATGAGCAGTTCTTC. Residues: CASSYIQSPPYNEQFF.

This rearrangement joins TRBV30 to TRBJ2-5; TRBD1 matches at 9 bases. V lost 0 bases, J lost 2 bases, and 4 bases stayed unmatched. This CDR3 is 15 amino acids long. Germline V gives CDR1 GTSNPN, CDR2 SVGIG (reference sequence). In nucleotides, the CDR3 is TGTGCCTGGAGTGTAGGACAGGGGCGACAAGAGACCCAGTACTTC. Translated: CAWSVGQGRQETQYF.

The chain has TRBV25-1 and TRBJ1-6, with D unclear. The CDR3 is 13 residues long. CDR1 and CDR2 (germline): MGHDK, SYGVNS. V gave up 4 bases and J gave up 10 bases, with 11 bases separating them. Here the CDR3 reads CASSAVGSSPLHF. For the CDR3, the DNA is TGTGCCAGCAGTGCAGTAGGGAGCTCACCCCTCCACTTT.